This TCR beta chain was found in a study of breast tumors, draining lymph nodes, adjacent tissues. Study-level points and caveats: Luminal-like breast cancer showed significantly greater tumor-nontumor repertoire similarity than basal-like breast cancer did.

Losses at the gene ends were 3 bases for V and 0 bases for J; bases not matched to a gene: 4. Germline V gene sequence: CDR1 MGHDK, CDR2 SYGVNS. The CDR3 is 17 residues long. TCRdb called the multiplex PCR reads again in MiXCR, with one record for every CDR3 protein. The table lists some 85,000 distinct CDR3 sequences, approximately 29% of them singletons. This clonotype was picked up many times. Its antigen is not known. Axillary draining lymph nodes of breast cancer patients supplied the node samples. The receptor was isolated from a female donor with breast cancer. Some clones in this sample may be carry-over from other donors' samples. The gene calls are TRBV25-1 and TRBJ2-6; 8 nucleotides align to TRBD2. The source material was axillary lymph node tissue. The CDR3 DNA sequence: TGTGCCAGCAGTGATAGCGGGAAAATCTCTGGGGCCAACGTCCTGACTTTC. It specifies CASSDSGKISGANVLTF.